The 24 T cell receptor beta chains given below trace back to one sample, sequenced in a study of blood T cell repertoires in COVID-19. Produced via immunoSEQ multiplex PCR; TCRdb's table is partial and in-frame only. The table includes approximately 260,000 clones, approximately 86% detected once. Sequenced material: PBMCs or T cells enriched from blood (not recorded which). The receptors originated from a woman in her thirties or forties with acute COVID-19.

The gene calls are TRBV7-9 and TRBJ2-1; D uncertain. V shed 2 bases and J shed 0 bases, with 11 bases lying between them. The CDR3 runs to 16 residues. Per the germline V gene, CDR1 is SEHNR and CDR2 is FQNEAQ (reference sequence). The chain's CDR3 is CASSLHVGGSYNEQFF. DNA of the CDR3: TGTGCCAGCAGCTTACACGTCGGCGGCTCCTACAATGAGCAGTTCTTC.

The chain is built from TRBV19 and TRBJ1-5; maybe TRBD1 (5 bases). Germline CDR1 reads LNHDA; CDR2 reads SQIVND (reference sequence). The CDR3 consists of 14 residues. V lost 10 bases to trimming and J lost 2 bases, with 15 bases between them. The CDR3 here is CATNTGVRNQPQHF. CDR3 nucleotides: TGTGCCACCAACACGGGGGTTCGCAATCAGCCCCAGCATTTT.

This chain uses TRBV19 with TRBJ2-1; D is unclear. The CDR3 spans 14 residues. V was trimmed by 7 bases and J by 0 bases, leaving 10 bases between them. Per germline, CDR1 LNHDA and CDR2 SQIVND (reference sequence). CDR3 in DNA: TGTGCCAGTACCCCCGAGAGCTCCTACAATGAGCAGTTCTTC. Its translation: CASTPESSYNEQFF.

The V call is TRBV2, the J call TRBJ2-7, with 10 nucleotides matching TRBD1. V gave up 5 bases and J gave up 3 bases; unmatched junction bases: 4. The germline gives CDR1 SNHLY, CDR2 FYNNEI. This CDR3 is 14 amino acids long. The CDR3 nucleotides read TGTGCCAGCAGTCCCCGGGACAGGGGCTACGAGCAGTACTTC. This sequence encodes CASSPRDRGYEQYF.

The chain is built from TRBV5-1 and TRBJ1-1, with 7 bases identical to TRBD1. Germline V gives CDR1 SGHRS, CDR2 YFSETQ. This CDR3 region has 15 residues. V lost 0 bases, J lost 5 bases, and 7 bases stayed unmatched. The CDR3 protein is CASSLGTGAITEAFF. DNA for the CDR3: TGCGCCAGCAGCTTGGGTACAGGGGCCATTACTGAAGCTTTCTTT.

The V and J genes are TRBV27 and TRBJ2-4; the match to TRBD1 covers 8 bases. V was pared by 1 base and J by 0 bases, with 5 bases of the junction left unmatched. The CDR3 has 17 amino acids. Germline V lookup: CDR1 MNHEY, CDR2 SMNVEV (reference sequence). The CDR3 reads CASSLWTGREAKNIQYF. The CDR3 region has the DNA TGTGCCAGCAGTTTATGGACAGGGAGAGAAGCCAAAAACATTCAGTACTTC.

The gene calls are TRBV25-1 and TRBJ2-7; D is unclear. Germline CDR1 is MGHDK and CDR2 is SYGVNS. Trimming removed 8 bases at V and 0 bases at J, with 11 bases between. CDR3 length: 13 residues. The CDR3 loop is CASQHQASYEQYF. The CDR3 DNA reads TGTGCCAGCCAACATCAGGCCTCCTACGAGCAGTACTTC.

This sequence joins TRBV9 and TRBJ1-2; 8 bases align to TRBD1. Germline trimming cut 0 bases from V and 5 bases from J; bases unmatched to any gene: 3. This CDR3 contains 14 residues. Germline CDR1 SGDLS, CDR2 YYNGEE. The CDR3 spells CASSVATGGYGYTF. The CDR3, as DNA: TGTGCCAGCAGCGTAGCTACAGGGGGGTATGGCTACACCTTC.

CDR3 DNA: TGTGCCAGCAGCTTAAACAGGGTATCCTACGAGCAGTACTTC. It is translated as CASSLNRVSYEQYF. The chain employs TRBV7-9 and TRBJ2-7, with D tentatively TRBD1 (6 bases). This CDR3 has 14 amino acids. Germline CDR1 is SEHNR and CDR2 is FQNEAQ (reference sequence). V lost 2 bases and J lost 1, with 9 bases in between.

The V call is TRBV30, the J call TRBJ1-4; D is uncertain. The V and J ends lost 4 bases and 4 bases respectively, with 4 bases between them. CDR1 is GTSNPN and CDR2 is SVGIG in the germline V gene (reference sequence). This CDR3 region has 11 residues. The CDR3 sequence: CAWTRNEKLFF. As DNA, the CDR3 is TGTGCCTGGACCCGTAATGAAAAACTGTTTTTT.

This clone was found once. The chain carries TRBV11-2 and TRBJ1-1; D gene unclear. The V and J ends lost 0 bases and 1 base respectively, with 9 bases between them. There are 15 residues in the CDR3. The germline CDR1 and CDR2 sequences are SGHAT and FQNNGV. DNA for the CDR3: TGTGCCAGCAGCTTAGAGGTCACTGGGAACACTGAAGCTTTCTTT. It is translated as CASSLEVTGNTEAFF.

This chain uses TRBV5-1 with TRBJ1-1; weak D call: TRBD1 (5 bases). The CDR3 has 17 amino acids. Germline CDR1 and CDR2: SGHRS and YFSETQ. Trimming stripped 4 bases from V and 6 bases from J, with 25 bases between. CDR3 in amino acids: CASSGGAGQESRAEAFF. The CDR3 DNA sequence: TGCGCCAGCAGCGGAGGGGCTGGGCAGGAAAGTCGGGCTGAAGCTTTCTTT.

This clone has only a few counts. This chain uses TRBV12-3 or TRBV12-4 with TRBJ1-1, with D possibly matching TRBD1 (6 bases). Trimming pared 3 bases from V and 8 bases from J, leaving 10 bases between. The CDR3 totals 12 residues. This chain's CDR3 is CASSLWGQEAFF. In DNA form, the CDR3 reads TGTGCCAGCAGTTTGTGGGGGCAGGAAGCTTTCTTT.

The chain is built from TRBV27 and TRBJ1-2, with 7 bases identical to TRBD1. The CDR3 extends over 13 amino acids. With V trimmed by 3 bases and J by 4 bases, 2 bases remained unmatched. Looked up from germline, CDR1 is MNHEY and CDR2 is SMNVEV (reference sequence). CDR3 protein: CASSLKGAYGYTF. In nucleotides, the CDR3 is TGTGCCAGCAGTTTGAAGGGGGCCTATGGCTACACCTTC.

The chain has TRBV11-3 and TRBJ2-5, with TRBD1 matching over 7 bases. The CDR3 loop spans 14 amino acids. CDR1 is SGHNT, CDR2 YENEEA, per germline. J lost 2 bases, V lost 3 bases, and 3 bases had no gene match. The CDR3 region has the DNA TGTGCCAGCAGCTTTCTGACAGGGCAAGAGACCCAGTACTTC. Its protein is CASSFLTGQETQYF.

This clone showed up just a few times. The chain carries TRBV7-8 and TRBJ2-3; weak D call: TRBD2 (5 bases). V was pared by 5 bases and J by 5 bases, with 20 bases between. In germline, CDR1 is SGHVS, CDR2 FQNEAQ. The CDR3 has 16 residues. The CDR3 DNA follows: TGTGCCAGCAGCCGAAAGACCTGGGCGGGCGGAGATACGCAGTATTTT. It yields the protein CASSRKTWAGGDTQYF.

The rearrangement uses TRBV2 and TRBJ2-7, with 10 bases aligning to TRBD1. Germline lookup yields CDR1 SNHLY and CDR2 FYNNEI. V was clipped by 6 bases and J by 3 bases; unmatched bases: 2. This CDR3 spans 13 amino acids. CDR3 sequence reads: CASRGTGVYEQYF. CDR3 in DNA: TGTGCCAGCAGGGGGACAGGGGTCTACGAGCAGTACTTC.

This chain links TRBV5-1 with TRBJ2-3, with D uncertain. Per germline, CDR1 SGHRS and CDR2 YFSETQ. V lost 4 bases, J lost 2 bases, and 14 bases lay in between. This CDR3 spans 15 amino acids. For the CDR3, the DNA is TGCGCCAGCAGCAACGTGGCCTCCTCCACAGATACGCAGTATTTT. Protein sequence: CASSNVASSTDTQYF.

The gene calls are TRBV15 and TRBJ1-1, with 7 bases lining up with TRBD1. CDR1 is LNHNV and CDR2 is YYDKDF in the germline V gene (reference sequence). This CDR3 is 15 amino acids long. The V segment lost 5 bases and the J segment 3 bases; nucleotides outside the gene matches: 9. The CDR3 nucleotides read TGTGCCACCAGCTACTCCCCGGGACAGTACACTGAAGCTTTCTTT. This translates into CATSYSPGQYTEAFF. Based on the CDR3 plus reference TRBV15 and TRBJ1-1, the full variable domain is DAMVIQNPRYQVTQFGKPVTLSCSQTLNHNVMYWYQQKSSQAPKLLFHYYDKDFNNEADTPDNFQSRRPNTSFCFLDIRSPGLGDTAMYLCATSYSPGQYTEAFFGQGTRLTVV.

This chain's CDR3 is CASSPVGGGPAGELFF. The CDR3 bases are TGTGCCAGCAGCCCAGTGGGGGGAGGGCCTGCCGGGGAGCTGTTTTTT. V gene TRBV7-6 combines with J gene TRBJ2-2; 7 positions agree with TRBD2. This CDR3 is 16 amino acids long. J lost 6 bases, V lost 5 bases, and 12 bases had no gene match. Germline loops: CDR1 SGHVS, CDR2 FNYEAQ.

The chain carries TRBV5-4 and TRBJ2-3; 8 bases agree with TRBD2. After removal of 0 bases from V and 10 bases from J, the junction contained 13 bases not matched to a gene. The CDR3 extends over 16 amino acids. Germline-derived CDR1 and CDR2 are SGHNT and YYREEE (reference sequence). The CDR3 loop reads CASSLGVGTSSSAQYF. CDR3 coding DNA: TGTGCCAGCAGCTTGGGGGTCGGGACTAGTAGTAGCGCGCAGTATTTT.

This clone was seen a single time. This chain connects TRBV19 to TRBJ2-7; TRBD2 aligns across 8 bases. Germline V gene data show CDR1 as LNHDA and CDR2 as SQIVND (reference sequence). V shed 2 bases and J 2 bases; nucleotides not matched to a gene: 5. The CDR3 loop spans 15 amino acids. The DNA of the CDR3 is TGTGCCAGTAGTATAACCAGCGGGAGTACCTACGAGCAGTACTTC. This encodes CASSITSGSTYEQYF.

The CDR3: CASSLGLVEFYNEQFF. The CDR3 bases are TGTGCCAGCAGCTTGGGGCTAGTGGAGTTCTACAATGAGCAGTTCTTC. The chain couples TRBV5-5 to TRBJ2-1, with D hard to call. The CDR3 loop spans 16 amino acids. V was shortened by 0 bases and J by 3 bases, with 13 bases between the two germline ends. Germline V gives CDR1 SGHKS, CDR2 YYEKEE (reference sequence).

For this clone: A far more abundant clone sits one base away, making this likely a read error. The chain carries TRBV2 and TRBJ2-7, with 10 bases identical to TRBD1. Germline CDR1 reads SNHLY; CDR2 reads FYNNEI. This CDR3 spans 13 amino acids. With 6 bases clipped from V and 3 bases from J, the junction kept 2 bases outside the gene matches. The CDR3 coding sequence is TGTGCCAGCAGCCGGGACAGGGGCTACGAGCAGTACTTC. Its translation is CASSRDRGYEQYF.